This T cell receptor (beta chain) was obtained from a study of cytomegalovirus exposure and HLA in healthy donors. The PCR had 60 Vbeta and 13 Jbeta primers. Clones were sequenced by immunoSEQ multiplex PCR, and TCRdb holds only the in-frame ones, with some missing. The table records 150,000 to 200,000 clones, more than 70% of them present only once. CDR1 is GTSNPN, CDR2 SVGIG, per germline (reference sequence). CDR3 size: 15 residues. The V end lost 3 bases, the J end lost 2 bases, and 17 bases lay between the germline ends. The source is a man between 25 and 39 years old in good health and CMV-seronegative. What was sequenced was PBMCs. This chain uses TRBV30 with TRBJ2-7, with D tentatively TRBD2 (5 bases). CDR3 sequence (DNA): TGTGCCTGGAGGGATCTCCTCAACGGGACCTACGAGCAGTACTTC. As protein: CAWRDLLNGTYEQYF.